This TCR beta chain was sequenced for a study of cytomegalovirus exposure and HLA in healthy donors. PCR amplification relied on 60 Vbeta primers (plus 13 Jbeta primers). Some clones are missing from TCRdb's copy, which holds only in-frame ones; the method was immunoSEQ multiplex PCR. In the table there are 100,000 to 150,000 clones, roughly 82% of which are singletons. This CDR3 contains 15 residues. CDR1 is MNHNY and CDR2 is SVGAGI in the germline V gene (reference sequence). The junction had 6 bases not matched to a gene; V was cut back by 4 bases and J by 7 bases. This clonotype originated in a woman aged 55-69 years in good health and CMV-seropositive. J is TRBJ2-3 and V is TRBV6-6; 12 bases are a match to TRBD2. The sample consisted of PBMCs. CDR3 protein: CASSLTSGSEYTQYF. Written as DNA, the CDR3 is TGTGCCAGCAGTTTGACTAGCGGGAGTGAATATACGCAGTATTTT.